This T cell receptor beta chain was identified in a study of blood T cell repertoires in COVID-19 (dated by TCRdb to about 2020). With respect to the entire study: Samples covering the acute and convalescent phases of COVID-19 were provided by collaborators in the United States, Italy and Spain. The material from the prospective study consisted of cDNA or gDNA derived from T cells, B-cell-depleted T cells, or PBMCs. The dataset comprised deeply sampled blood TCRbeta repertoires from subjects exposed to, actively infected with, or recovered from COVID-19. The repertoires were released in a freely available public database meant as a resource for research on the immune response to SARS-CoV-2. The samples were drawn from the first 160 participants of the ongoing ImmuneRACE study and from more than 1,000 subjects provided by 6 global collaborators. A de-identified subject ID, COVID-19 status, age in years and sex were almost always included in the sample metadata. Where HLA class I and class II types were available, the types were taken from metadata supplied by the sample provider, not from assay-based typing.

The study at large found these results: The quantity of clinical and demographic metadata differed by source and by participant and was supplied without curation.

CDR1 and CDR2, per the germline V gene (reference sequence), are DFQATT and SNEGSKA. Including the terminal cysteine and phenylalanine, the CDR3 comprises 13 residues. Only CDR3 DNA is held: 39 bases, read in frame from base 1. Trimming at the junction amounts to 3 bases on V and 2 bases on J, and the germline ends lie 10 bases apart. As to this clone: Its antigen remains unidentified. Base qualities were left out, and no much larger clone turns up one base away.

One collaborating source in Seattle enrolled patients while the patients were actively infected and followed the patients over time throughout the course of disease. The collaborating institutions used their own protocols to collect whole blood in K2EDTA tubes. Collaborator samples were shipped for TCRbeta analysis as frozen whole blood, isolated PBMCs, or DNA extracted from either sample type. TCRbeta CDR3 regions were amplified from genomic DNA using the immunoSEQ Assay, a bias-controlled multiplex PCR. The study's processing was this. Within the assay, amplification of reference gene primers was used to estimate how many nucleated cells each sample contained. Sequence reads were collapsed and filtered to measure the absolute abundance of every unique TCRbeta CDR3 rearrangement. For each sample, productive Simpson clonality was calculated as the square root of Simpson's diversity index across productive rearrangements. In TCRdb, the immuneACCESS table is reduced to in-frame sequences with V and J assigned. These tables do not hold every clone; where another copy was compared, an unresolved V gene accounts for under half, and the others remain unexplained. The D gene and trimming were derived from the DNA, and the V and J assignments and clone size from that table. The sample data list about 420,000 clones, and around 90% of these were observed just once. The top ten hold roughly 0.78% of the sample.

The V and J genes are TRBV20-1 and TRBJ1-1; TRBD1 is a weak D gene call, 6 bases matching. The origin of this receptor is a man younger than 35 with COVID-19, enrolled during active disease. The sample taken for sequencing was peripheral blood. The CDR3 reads CSASLGANTEAFF. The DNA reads TGCAGTGCTAGTTTGGGGGCAAACACTGAAGCTTTCTTT.